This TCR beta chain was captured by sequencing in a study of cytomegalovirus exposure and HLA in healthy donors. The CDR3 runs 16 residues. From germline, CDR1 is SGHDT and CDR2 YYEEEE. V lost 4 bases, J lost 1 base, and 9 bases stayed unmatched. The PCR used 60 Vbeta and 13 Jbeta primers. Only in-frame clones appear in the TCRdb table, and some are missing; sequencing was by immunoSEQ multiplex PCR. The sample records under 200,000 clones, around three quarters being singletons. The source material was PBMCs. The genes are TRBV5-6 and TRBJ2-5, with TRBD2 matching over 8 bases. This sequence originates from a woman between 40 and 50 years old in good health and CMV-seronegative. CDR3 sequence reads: CASSPASGGPQETQYF. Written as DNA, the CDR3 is TGTGCCAGCAGCCCGGCGAGCGGGGGTCCCCAAGAGACCCAGTACTTC.